This TCR beta chain appears in the sequencing data of a study of blood T cell repertoires in COVID-19. Study information: Both acute and convalescent COVID-19 samples were obtained from the United States, Italy and Spain. PBMCs, B-cell-depleted T cells, or T cells provided the cDNA or gDNA that made up the material.

Germline CDR1 LNHNV, CDR2 YYDKDF (reference sequence). CDR3 length equals 18 residues. V was clipped by 2 bases and J by 3 bases, with 23 bases between them. Methods used by the authors: Estimation of nucleated cell counts relied on the amplification of reference gene primers. Method: immunoSEQ multiplex PCR; TCRdb's copy keeps in-frame clones and lacks some. Clonal size and the V and J genes are those of that table, whereas D and trimming came from the DNA. This table has some 230,000 clones, about 88% appearing once. The chain combines TRBV15 with TRBJ2-7; possible D gene TRBD2, 5 bases. The sequencing input was peripheral blood. This clonotype was sampled from a man between 40 and 49 years old with acute or convalescent COVID-19. The CDR3 here is CATSRSPDGLPGNYEQYF. CDR3 nucleotide sequence: TGTGCCACCAGCAGATCTCCGGATGGACTTCCTGGGAACTACGAGCAGTACTTC. The full variable domain, in which reference TRBV15 and TRBJ2-7 provide the parts outside the CDR3, is DAMVIQNPRYQVTQFGKPVTLSCSQTLNHNVMYWYQQKSSQAPKLLFHYYDKDFNNEADTPDNFQSRRPNTSFCFLDIRSPGLGDTAMYLCATSRSPDGLPGNYEQYFGPGTRLTVT.